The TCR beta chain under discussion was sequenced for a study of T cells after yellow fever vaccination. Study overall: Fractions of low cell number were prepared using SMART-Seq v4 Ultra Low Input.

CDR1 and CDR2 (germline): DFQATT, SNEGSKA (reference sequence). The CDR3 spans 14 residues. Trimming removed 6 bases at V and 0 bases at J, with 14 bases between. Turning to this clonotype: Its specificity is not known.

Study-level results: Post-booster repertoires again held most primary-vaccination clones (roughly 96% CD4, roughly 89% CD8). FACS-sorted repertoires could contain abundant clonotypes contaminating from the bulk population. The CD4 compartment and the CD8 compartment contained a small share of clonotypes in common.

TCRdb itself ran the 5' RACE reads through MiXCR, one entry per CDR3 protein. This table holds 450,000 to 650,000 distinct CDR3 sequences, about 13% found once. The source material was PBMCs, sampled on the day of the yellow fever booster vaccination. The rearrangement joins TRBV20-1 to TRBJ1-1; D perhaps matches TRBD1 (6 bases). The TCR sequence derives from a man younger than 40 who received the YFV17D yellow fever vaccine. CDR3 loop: CSADGQTMNTEAFF. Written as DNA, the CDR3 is TGCAGTGCCGACGGACAGACTATGAACACTGAAGCTTTCTTT.